The 25 T cell receptor beta chains below come from one sample, sequenced in a study of blood T cell repertoires in COVID-19 (dated by TCRdb to the early 2020s). The library relied on the immunoSEQ multiplex PCR assay. TCRdb limited this immuneACCESS table to in-frame rearrangements with V and J called. A share of clones is missing; checked studies link under half to unresolved V genes, and the rest is unexplained. This sample lists tens of thousands of clones; over 60% were detected once. Approximately 2.5% of the sample belongs to the ten largest clones. Source material: peripheral blood. These TCRs come from a man aged 70-80 years with COVID-19, enrolled during active disease.

The chain carries TRBV19 and TRBJ2-7; D is possibly TRBD1 (6 bases). The CDR3 consists of 15 residues. Germline CDR1 is LNHDA and CDR2 is SQIVND (reference sequence). The germline V and J ends were trimmed by 1 base and 2 bases, with 12 bases remaining between them. CDR3 DNA: TGTGCCAGTAGTATAGTCTCAGGGGAACCCTACGAGCAGTACTTC. This translates into CASSIVSGEPYEQYF.

The rearrangement uses TRBV5-1 and TRBJ2-1, with 9 nucleotides matching TRBD1. The CDR3 spans 18 residues. CDR1 is SGHRS, CDR2 YFSETQ, per germline. Trimming removed 0 bases from V and 8 bases from J; junction bases left unmatched: 15. DNA of the CDR3: TGCGCCAGCAGCTTGGCCCTCCAGACAGGGGGTAGGATCTATGAGCAGTTCTTC. This codes for CASSLALQTGGRIYEQFF.

The table lists this clone with a few counts. V and J are TRBV2 and TRBJ1-5, with a tentative D call TRBD1 (5 bases). Between the trimmed V and J ends, which lost 4 bases and 1 base, there was a span of 8 bases. The V gene's germline CDR1 is SNHLY and CDR2 FYNNEI. This CDR3 comprises 14 residues. CDR3 DNA sequence: TGTGCCAGCAGTGGGACAAACAGCAATCAGCCCCAGCATTTT. Its protein product is CASSGTNSNQPQHF.

This clone occurred once. The J gene is TRBJ1-5, the V gene TRBV25-1, with a tentative D call TRBD1 (6 bases). This CDR3 spans 15 amino acids. Trimming stripped 3 bases from V and 3 bases from J, with 12 bases between. The germline CDR1 and CDR2 sequences are MGHDK and SYGVNS. The CDR3 DNA follows: TGTGCCAGCAGTGACTCCAGGGGCGTCAATCAGCCCCAGCATTTT. As protein: CASSDSRGVNQPQHF.

Only one count was recorded for this clone. The V call is TRBV7-2, the J call TRBJ2-5; D might be TRBD2 (5 bases). Germline V gene sequence: CDR1 SGHTA, CDR2 FQGNSA. This CDR3 comprises 15 residues. V lost 5 bases, J lost 5 bases, and 18 bases lay in between. This CDR3 reads CASSPPFSRGETQYF. Here the CDR3 DNA reads TGTGCCAGCAGCCCCCCGTTCTCTCGAGGGGAGACCCAGTACTTC.

V usage is TRBV4-3 and J usage is TRBJ2-1, with 7 bases that match TRBD1. Germline V gene lookup returns CDR1 LGHNA and CDR2 YSLEER. The CDR3 has 16 residues. V lost 3 bases to trimming and J lost 1 base; unmatched junction nucleotides: 6. CDR3 coding DNA: TGCGCCAGCAGCCAGGAAAAACAGGGGTCCTACAATGAGCAGTTCTTC. This encodes CASSQEKQGSYNEQFF.

The rearrangement joins TRBV5-6 to TRBJ2-1; no definite D call. CDR1 and CDR2 from the germline V gene are SGHDT and YYEEEE. V was trimmed by 4 bases and J by 9 bases, leaving 8 bases between them. The CDR3 has 11 residues. CDR3 region: CASSLIGEQFF. CDR3 bases: TGTGCCAGCAGCCTGATCGGTGAGCAGTTCTTC.

The chain has TRBV7-3 and TRBJ2-5; possible D gene TRBD1, 6 bases. The V gene lost 0 bases and the J gene lost 5 bases, with 10 bases spanning the gap. The CDR3 spans 14 residues. Germline V gene sequence: CDR1 SGHTA, CDR2 FQGTGA. The CDR3 here is CASSLTGAGETQYF. Here the CDR3 DNA reads TGTGCCAGCAGCTTAACGGGGGCTGGGGAGACCCAGTACTTC.

V is TRBV7-2 and J is TRBJ2-7, with a weak D call TRBD1 (6 bases). The CDR3 length is 13 residues. The V gene's germline CDR1 is SGHTA and CDR2 FQGNSA. Trimming took 5 bases from V and 5 from J, leaving 13 bases between them. This CDR3 reads CASSPAQGNEQYF. CDR3 bases: TGTGCCAGCAGCCCCGCCCAGGGGAACGAGCAGTACTTC.

This clone was counted between two and nine times. The V and J genes are TRBV18 and TRBJ2-3; TRBD2 matches at 13 bases. Trimming removed 3 bases from V and 2 bases from J; junction bases left unmatched: 5. Germline V CDR1 and CDR2: KGHSH, LQKENI. The CDR3 runs to 17 residues. In nucleotides, the CDR3 is TGTGCCAGCTCACCCGGACTAGCGGGAGTCGTCACAGATACGCAGTATTTT. It codes for CASSPGLAGVVTDTQYF.

This chain joins TRBV6-5 and TRBJ2-1, with 7 bases matching TRBD1. Germline loops: CDR1 MNHEY, CDR2 SVGAGI. With 8 bases clipped from V and 5 bases from J, the junction kept 9 bases outside the gene matches. The CDR3 runs to 14 residues. The CDR3 DNA reads as TGTGCCAGCGCAAGAAGAGGACAGGACAATGAGCAGTTCTTC. It is translated as CASARRGQDNEQFF.

This clone appeared once. The chain links TRBV12-1 to TRBJ1-1. TRBV12-1 is designated a pseudogene. The CDR3 totals 20 residues. CDR3 protein: CASSFAHYGASYREYTEAFF. The CDR3 DNA is TGTGCCAGCAGCTTTGCGCATTACGGTGCCAGTTACCGGGAGTACACTGAAGCTTTCTTT.

V gene TRBV5-1 combines with J gene TRBJ1-2; D remains unclear. The CDR3 extends over 13 amino acids. V was clipped by 4 bases and J by 2 bases, with 9 bases between them. Germline V gene lookup returns CDR1 SGHRS and CDR2 YFSETQ. CDR3 bases: TGCGCCAGCAGCCCCGACATAAACTATGGCTACACCTTC. It translates to CASSPDINYGYTF.

This chain uses TRBV21-1 with TRBJ1-3; the table's D call, TRBD1, has no DNA check behind it. TRBV21-1 is given as a pseudogene. This CDR3 contains 15 residues. CDR3 protein: CARKSHRDRRNTIYF. CDR3 in DNA: TGTGCCAGAAAAAGCCACCGGGACAGACGAAACACCATATATTTT.

The rearrangement uses TRBV3-1 (or the pseudogene TRBV3-2) and TRBJ1-2, with a possible D match to TRBD1 (5 bases). CDR1 is LGHDT, CDR2 YNNKEL, per germline (reference sequence). The ends were cut back, 1 base at V and 8 bases at J, with 11 bases in the middle. This CDR3 has 13 amino acids. The CDR3 sequence is CASSQGSGGGYTF. The CDR3 DNA is TGTGCCAGCAGCCAAGGAAGCGGGGGAGGCTACACCTTC.

This rearrangement joins TRBV28 to TRBJ2-7, with a tentative D call TRBD1 (6 bases). Trimming took off 5 bases at V and 6 bases at J, with 20 bases between the two ends. CDR3 length: 15 amino acids. Germline V lookup: CDR1 MDHEN, CDR2 SYDVKM. CDR3 in DNA: TGTGCCAGCAGTCCACCGACAGGTACCCTCCCCGAGCAGTACTTC. It encodes CASSPPTGTLPEQYF.

The chain carries TRBV18 and TRBJ1-2; 10 bases agree with TRBD1. Per germline, CDR1 KGHSH and CDR2 LQKENI. V was clipped by 0 bases and J by 6 bases; unmatched bases: 7. The CDR3 has 16 residues. The chain's CDR3 is CASSPPSSGTGDGYTF. The CDR3 DNA sequence: TGTGCCAGCTCACCACCATCTTCCGGGACAGGGGATGGCTACACCTTC. The full variable domain, rest sourced from reference TRBV18 and TRBJ1-2, is NAGVMQNPRHLVRRRGQEARLRCSPMKGHSHVYWYRQLPEEGLKFMVYLQKENIIDESGMPKERFSAEFPKEGPSILRIQQVVRGDSAAYFCASSPPSSGTGDGYTFGSGTRLTVV.

The rearrangement uses TRBV27 and TRBJ2-7, with D uncertain. The V gene's germline CDR1 is MNHEY and CDR2 SMNVEV (reference sequence). The CDR3 sequence is 12 residues long. V was trimmed by 8 bases and J by 2 bases, leaving 10 bases between them. The CDR3 is CASYSTTYEQYF. Here the CDR3 DNA reads TGTGCCAGCTACTCTACTACCTACGAGCAGTACTTC.

This chain connects TRBV11-2 to TRBJ2-2; D is possibly TRBD2 (5 bases). V lost 1 base and J lost 4, with 10 bases in between. Germline V CDR1 and CDR2: SGHAT, FQNNGV. This CDR3 region has 15 residues. CDR3 in DNA: TGTGCCAGCAGCTTAGCCGGGATGAGCACCGGGGAGCTGTTTTTT. Its protein is CASSLAGMSTGELFF.

This chain joins TRBV29-1 and TRBJ2-3; 8 positions agree with TRBD1. The CDR3 extends over 15 amino acids. V trimming: 6 bases; J trimming: 3 bases; junction bases outside the gene matches: 11. From germline, CDR1 is SQVTM and CDR2 ANQGSEA. In nucleotides, the CDR3 is TGCAGCGTACCCCGGGGCAGGGGGCCTACAGATACGCAGTATTTT. Translating it yields CSVPRGRGPTDTQYF.

V usage is TRBV10-3 and J usage is TRBJ1-5, with 10 nucleotides matching TRBD1. Germline loops: CDR1 ENHRY, CDR2 SYGVKD. The CDR3 runs 17 residues. V trimming: 6 bases; J trimming: 2 bases; junction bases outside the gene matches: 10. CDR3 sequence: CAISAGQGDWGNQPQHF. CDR3 coding DNA: TGTGCCATCAGCGCCGGACAGGGGGATTGGGGCAATCAGCCCCAGCATTTT.

This chain connects TRBV24-1 to TRBJ2-2; 7 bases are a match to TRBD1. The germline gives CDR1 KGHDR, CDR2 SFDVKD. V dropped 1 base and J dropped 1; count of bases not matched to a gene: 2. The CDR3 spans 16 residues. The DNA for the CDR3 is TGTGCCACCAGTGATTTAAGACAGGGGAACACCGGGGAGCTGTTTTTT. It yields the protein CATSDLRQGNTGELFF.

In this sample, this clone turned up once. Here the CDR3 DNA reads TGTGCCAGTAGTATTTCCCTCCTAACTAGCGGTTTAGCCTACGAGCAGTACTTC. This gives the protein CASSISLLTSGLAYEQYF. This chain links TRBV19 with TRBJ2-7, with TRBD2 identical over 8 bases. Unmatched junction bases numbered 15, after V lost 3 bases and J lost 2 bases. Germline V gene sequence: CDR1 LNHDA, CDR2 SQIVND (reference sequence). The CDR3 sequence is 18 residues long.

The rearrangement uses TRBV12-3 or TRBV12-4 and TRBJ1-2; TRBD1 might be the D (5 bases). This CDR3 is 12 amino acids long. V was trimmed by 6 bases and J by 4 bases, leaving 9 bases between them. CDR3 DNA sequence: TGTGCCAGCAGCGGGCAGGGCTATGGCTACACCTTC. Translating it yields CASSGQGYGYTF.

This clone was counted a few times. The gene calls are TRBV4-2 and TRBJ1-1; D possibly corresponds to TRBD1 (5 bases). Between the trimmed V and J ends, which lost 8 bases and 0 bases, there was a span of 13 bases. The germline gives CDR1 LGHNA, CDR2 YNFKEQ. The CDR3 covers 14 residues. The CDR3 is CASGGGNMNTEAFF. The CDR3 nucleotides read TGTGCCAGCGGGGGGGGGAATATGAACACTGAAGCTTTCTTT.